This TCR beta chain was captured in a study of blood T cell repertoires in COVID-19. Per the authors' pipeline: The assay estimated nucleated cells by amplifying reference gene primers. Assay: immunoSEQ multiplex PCR; the TCRdb copy retains only in-frame clones and omits some. The DNA gave D and trimming, while V, J and clone size come from that table. This table holds more than 200,000 clones, over 80% found once. With 5 bases clipped from V and 4 bases from J, the junction kept 8 bases outside the gene matches. This CDR3 comprises 16 residues. Per germline, CDR1 MDHEN and CDR2 SYDVKM. The study assigned cohorts using participant-reported clinical history.

Input material: PBMCs or T cells enriched from blood (not recorded which). V is TRBV28 and J is TRBJ1-2; 12 bases agree with TRBD1. The receptor's source is a woman aged 18-30 years who had recovered from COVID-19. DNA of the CDR3: TGTGCCAGCAGTCAGGGGGGGACAGGGGGCAGCTATGGCTACACCTTC. Protein sequence: CASSQGGTGGSYGYTF.